The present T cell receptor (beta chain) was sequenced within a study of control samples from healthy donors and cancer patients. The table came from immunoSEQ multiplex PCR; TCRdb's copy has only in-frame clones and leaves some out. Here the sample spans 400,000 to 450,000 clones, 80% to 95% being singletons. J gave up 8 bases and V 3 bases, and 4 bases lay outside the gene matches. CDR3 length equals 14 residues. The germline gives CDR1 LNHDA, CDR2 SQIVND (reference sequence). The chain uses TRBV19 and TRBJ1-4; the match to TRBD1 covers 9 bases. Sample: PBMCs. The TCR was taken from a man aged 35-49 years with head and neck cancer. For the CDR3, the DNA is TGTGCCAGTAGTATGGGACAGGGTGCCGAAAAACTGTTTTTT. Residues: CASSMGQGAEKLFF.